The next 8 T cell receptor beta chains were all read from a single sample in a study of cytomegalovirus exposure and HLA in healthy donors. 13 Jbeta primers and 60 Vbeta primers were used for the PCR. Profiled with immunoSEQ multiplex PCR; TCRdb holds only in-frame clones, not every one. Found here are 150,000 to 160,000 clones, under 85% of them singletons; the top ten hold about 3%. Source material: PBMCs. The receptors derive from a man aged 18 to 29 in good health and CMV-seronegative.

This clone has a handful of counts. The gene calls are TRBV7-6 and TRBJ2-3; possibly TRBD2 for D (6 bases). Trimming removed 4 bases at V and 2 bases at J, with 13 bases between. Germline V gives CDR1 SGHVS, CDR2 FNYEAQ. The CDR3 totals 15 residues. CDR3 in DNA: TGTGCCAGCAGCTCCACTAGCAGCGCCACAGATACGCAGTATTTT. Encoded protein: CASSSTSSATDTQYF.

The chain carries TRBV5-4 and TRBJ1-2, with 7 positions matching TRBD1. This CDR3 has 16 amino acids. Trimming cost V 0 bases and J 4 bases; bases outside gene matches: 9. Per the germline V gene, CDR1 is SGHNT and CDR2 is YYREEE (reference sequence). In DNA form, the CDR3 reads TGTGCCAGCAGCTTGGAGGCGTCCCGGACAGGCTATGGCTACACCTTC. It codes for CASSLEASRTGYGYTF.

This chain uses TRBV2 with TRBJ2-7, with D maybe TRBD2 (6 bases). CDR1 is SNHLY and CDR2 is FYNNEI in the germline V gene. Between the trimmed V and J ends, which lost 5 bases and 4 bases, there was a span of 15 bases. There are 14 residues in the CDR3. CDR3 DNA: TGTGCCAGCAGTCTCGGGGACTTTTCTTACGAGCAGTACTTC. It codes for CASSLGDFSYEQYF.

This clone was seen a handful of times. The V call is TRBV28, the J call TRBJ2-3; weak D call: TRBD2 (6 bases). CDR1 is MDHEN and CDR2 is SYDVKM in the germline V gene. Trimming pared 10 bases from V and 0 bases from J, leaving 32 bases between. The length of the CDR3 is 20 residues. CDR3 nucleotide sequence: TGTGCCATCGATCACATCTCCCTGGGTGTAGGCGGGGTTAGCACAGATACGCAGTATTTT. It specifies CAIDHISLGVGGVSTDTQYF.

To note about this clone: A junction end diverges from the germline sequence, so it may reflect a read error. Other DNA sequences within the sample encode an identical CDR3. The V gene is TRBV30, the J gene TRBJ2-6, with D possibly being TRBD1 (6 bases). Germline V lookup: CDR1 GTSNPN, CDR2 SVGIG (reference sequence). The length of the CDR3 is 15 residues. CDR3 bases: TGTGCCTGGAGTGTTGGGGGTTCAGGGGCCAACGGCCTGACTTTC. Translation gives CAWSVGGSGANGLTF.

This sequence joins TRBV28 and TRBJ1-1; D is uncertain. Germline assignment: CDR1 MDHEN and CDR2 SYDVKM. CDR3 size: 12 residues. Between the trimmed V and J ends, which lost 6 bases and 5 bases, there was a span of 10 bases. This CDR3 reads CASRWSGTEAFF. The CDR3 region has the DNA TGTGCCAGCAGGTGGTCGGGAACTGAAGCTTTCTTT.

This clone turned up a few times. Germline is not matched at one junction end, which may reflect a read error. This chain uses TRBV2 with TRBJ2-6; D might be TRBD1 (5 bases). The CDR3 extends over 17 amino acids. CDR1 and CDR2 from the germline V gene are SNHLY and FYNNEI. The CDR3 sequence: CASIILTDLSGANGLTF. As DNA, the CDR3 is TGTGCCAGCATTATTCTGACAGACCTCTCTGGGGCCAACGGCCTGACTTTC.

The rearrangement joins TRBV11-2 to TRBJ1-2; 11 nucleotides line up with TRBD1. The CDR3 has 16 amino acids. Germline CDR1 SGHAT, CDR2 FQNNGV. V trimming: 2 bases; J trimming: 3 bases; junction bases outside the gene matches: 5. CDR3 residues: CASSLLGQGAYYGYTF. CDR3 in DNA: TGTGCCAGCAGCTTATTAGGACAGGGGGCGTACTATGGCTACACCTTC.